This T cell receptor (beta chain) was found in a study of type 1 regulatory T cells. The overall study: An in vitro protocol generated T-allo10, a Tr1-enriched, alloantigen-specific CD4 T cell product.

TCRdb used MiXCR to reprocess the reads, holding one entry per CDR3 protein. Of some 90,000 distinct CDR3 sequences in the sample, roughly 28% were seen once. This clonotype was seen a handful of times. The sequencing input was CD4+ T cells, either the whole sample or a sorted fraction (not recorded which). The receptor comes from a human donor in good health.

CDR3 coding DNA: TGTGCCAGCAGGTTTAACCCGGTGGGGGACAGAAACACCGGGGAGCTGTTTTTT. Residues: CASRFNPVGDRNTGELFF. The chain couples TRBV5-6 to TRBJ2-2, with 7 bases matching TRBD1. The CDR3 length is 18 residues. Germline V gene data show CDR1 as SGHDT and CDR2 as YYEEEE. V lost 5 bases to trimming and J lost 2 bases; unmatched junction nucleotides: 15.